The present entry profiles one TCR beta chain with its context. These data originate in a study of neoadjuvant anti-PD-1 for oral cavity cancer. Background on the study: Patients without progression got a fourth dose around day 43.

Most PBMC samples had 450 to 500 ng input DNA in six replicates. The table came from immunoSEQ multiplex PCR; TCRdb's copy has only in-frame clones and leaves some out. The sample has around 14,000 clones, over 60% seen once; the top ten hold roughly 2.2%. PBMCs were not maintained or expanded in culture before analysis. V dropped 4 bases and J dropped 2 bases, with 10 bases sitting between them. CDR1 and CDR2 from the germline V gene are SGHKS and YYEKEE (reference sequence). The CDR3 has 14 residues. Sample: PBMCs, taken before nivolumab (anti-PD-1) treatment. The V and J genes are TRBV5-5 and TRBJ1-5; D is perhaps TRBD1 (5 bases). The receptor was isolated from a person aged 40 to 85 with oral cavity squamous cell carcinoma. CDR3 DNA: TGTGCCAGCAGCCTAGGAGGGGGCAATCAGCCCCAGCATTTT. Protein product: CASSLGGGNQPQHF.